The entry below gives a single T cell receptor (beta chain) sequence along with its context. The antigen is not known. The data originate from a study of siplizumab effects on memory and regulatory T cells. Method: immunoSEQ multiplex PCR; TCRdb's copy keeps in-frame clones and lacks some. The sample shows some 1,000 clones, about 78% of them seen only once. Responder and stimulator cells in the mixed lymphocyte reaction were cultured together for over 5 days at 37°C. Sequencing was performed on CFSE-low (dividing) CD8+ T cells sorted from an allogeneic mixed lymphocyte reaction. This clonotype was obtained from a human donor in good health; the cells came from an allogeneic mixed lymphocyte reaction.

CDR3: CAWSLVGFSYEQYF. The CDR3 DNA sequence: TGTGCCTGGAGTCTGGTAGGTTTCTCCTACGAGCAGTACTTC. This chain uses TRBV30 with TRBJ2-7; the D is unclear. From germline, CDR1 is GTSNPN and CDR2 SVGIG (reference sequence). This CDR3 contains 14 residues. V shed 2 bases and J shed 0 bases, with 11 bases lying between them.